The rows below give T cell receptor beta chains drawn from one sample of a study of long-term antiretroviral therapy in people with HIV. The repertoire was sequenced with immunoSEQ multiplex PCR; TCRdb's copy has only in-frame clones and lacks some. The repertoire includes under 35,000 clones, nearly 90% of them detected once, and 10% to 15% sits in the top ten. Source: unsorted PBMCs, taken 1.1 years after starting antiretroviral therapy. Receptors were obtained from a man in his late teens or twenties with HIV. The CDR3 runs from the conserved cysteine through the conserved F or W. The D gene is left open where the match is weak. Clone size is shown for a subset of rows, as once, few, many or a class of expanded clone.

D,size,J,V,DNA,CDR3
TRBD1,few,TRBJ1-2,TRBV30,TGTGCACAGGGGAACTATGGCTACACCTTC,CAQGNYGYTF
NA,NA,TRBJ2-2,TRBV30,TGTGCCTTCGCAACGGGGGAGCTGTTTTTT,CAFATGELFF
NA,NA,TRBJ2-7,TRBV2,TGTGCCAGCAGTGAAAGCCACGAGCAGTACTTC,CASSESHEQYF
TRBD2,NA,TRBJ2-5,TRBV4-1,TGCGCCAGCAGCCAAGAACTTGCGGGACTAGCGGGGGAGACCCAGTACTTC,CASSQELAGLAGETQYF
NA,NA,TRBJ2-7,TRBV7-2,TGTGCCAGCAGCTTAGTAGCAGGGGAAAGCTACGAGCAGTACTTC,CASSLVAGESYEQYF
TRBD1,NA,TRBJ2-7,TRBV19,TGTGCCAGTAGTATAGGGACAGGGGAGGTCTCCTACGAGCAGTACTTC,CASSIGTGEVSYEQYF
NA,NA,TRBJ2-5,TRBV30,TGTGCCTGGAGTCCCGGAGGGGAGACCCAGTACTTC,CAWSPGGETQYF
TRBD1,NA,TRBJ1-2,TRBV28,TGTGCCAGCAGTTTCGGGACAGGGGGGGATGGCTACACCTTC,CASSFGTGGDGYTF
TRBD1,NA,TRBJ2-7,TRBV30,TGTGCCTGGTCGAGGGGGCAGAGTGACAACGAGCAGTACTTC,CAWSRGQSDNEQYF
NA,NA,TRBJ1-2,TRBV5-3,TGTGCCAGAAGCCCGCAGGGCAGAACCCGACATGGCTACACCTTC,CARSPQGRTRHGYTF
NA,NA,TRBJ1-2,TRBV4-1,TGCGCCAGCAGCCACCCTAGGACAGCAAACTATGGCTACACCTTC,CASSHPRTANYGYTF
NA,once,TRBJ2-7,TRBV4-1,TGCGCCAGCAGCCTCCTCCCTGTCACATACGAGCAGTACTTC,CASSLLPVTYEQYF
NA,NA,TRBJ2-2,TRBV18,TGTGCCAGCTCACCAGTCAGGGGAAGAACCGGGGAGCTGTTTTTT,CASSPVRGRTGELFF
TRBD1,NA,TRBJ1-1,TRBV5-1,TGCGCCAGCAGCCCTGGGACAGGCGAAACTGAAGCTTTCTTT,CASSPGTGETEAFF
NA,NA,TRBJ1-1,TRBV19,TGTGCCAGTTTGGGCCAGCCGAACACTGAAGCTTTCTTT,CASLGQPNTEAFF
NA,NA,TRBJ2-7,TRBV10-3,TGTGCCACCCTCAGTAGCTCCTACGAGCAGTACTTC,CATLSSSYEQYF
NA,NA,TRBJ1-2,TRBV29-1,TGCAGCGTCACGGGAACAGGAAACTATGGCTACACCTTC,CSVTGTGNYGYTF
NA,NA,TRBJ1-2,TRBV30,TGTGCCTGGAGTGTTGGTCGTGTAGGCACCTTC,CAWSVGRVGTF
TRBD1,few,TRBJ1-6,TRBV30,TGTGCCTGGAGTAACGGACAGGGGAGTTCACCCCTCCACTTT,CAWSNGQGSSPLHF
TRBD1,NA,TRBJ1-2,TRBV25-1,TGTGCCAGCAGCCTGGGGACAGCCTATGGCTACACCTTC,CASSLGTAYGYTF
NA,NA,TRBJ2-1,TRBV6-5,TGTGCCAGCAGATGGGGGGTCGAGCAGTTCTTC,CASRWGVEQFF
NA,NA,TRBJ1-4,TRBV4-3,TGCGCCAGCAGCCAAGCGAGGGGTAATGAAAAACTGTTTTTT,CASSQARGNEKLFF
NA,NA,TRBJ2-7,TRBV5-1,TGCGCCAGCAGCCCCAGGACTGGACTACCCTACGAGCAGTACTTC,CASSPRTGLPYEQYF